This entry lists 9 T cell receptor beta chains sequenced from one sample in a study of T cells in Graves' hyperthyroidism and ophthalmopathy. What was amplified from RNA transcripts were TCR beta CDR3 regions. With the HTBI primer set, the TCR CDR3 went through a first round of RT-PCR. Using its own MiXCR run on the multiplex PCR reads, TCRdb lists one record per CDR3 protein. Found here are roughly 700,000 distinct CDR3 sequences, 15% to 20% of them singletons; the top ten hold 15% to 18%. Sequenced input: blood. The receptors shown here come from a middle-aged man with Graves' hyperthyroidism.

V gene TRBV6-5 combines with J gene TRBJ2-5; 13 bases map to TRBD2. This CDR3 region has 17 residues. From germline, CDR1 is MNHEY and CDR2 SVGAGI. V shed 4 bases, J shed 4 bases, and the junction held 9 bases outside the gene matches. The CDR3 sequence: CASSWLLAGGPGETQYF. DNA for the CDR3: TGTGCCAGCAGTTGGTTACTAGCGGGAGGGCCGGGAGAGACCCAGTACTTC.

This clonotype has at least ten counts. The genes are TRBV11-2 and TRBJ2-1; D is possibly TRBD1 (5 bases). The CDR3 spans 15 residues. The germline V gene has CDR1 SGHAT and CDR2 FQNNGV. Deletions cut 5 bases from V and 2 bases from J, with 13 bases between. The CDR3 loop reads CASSRVQGAYNEQFF. The CDR3 DNA follows: TGTGCCAGCAGCCGAGTCCAGGGCGCCTACAATGAGCAGTTCTTC.

This clonotype was observed many times. This chain uses TRBV7-2 with TRBJ1-2; no clear D gene. Germline loops: CDR1 SGHTA, CDR2 FQGNSA. CDR3 length: 13 amino acids. Trimming cost V 5 bases and J 1 base, with 8 bases left between them. The CDR3 coding sequence is TGTGCCAGCAGCCCTGGGATTAACTATGGCTACACCTTC. This gives the protein CASSPGINYGYTF.

This sequence joins TRBV5-1 and TRBJ2-1, with D perhaps TRBD1 or TRBD2 (5 bases each). CDR1 is SGHRS, CDR2 YFSETQ, per germline. The CDR3 is made up of 15 amino acids. V was trimmed by 4 bases and J by 5 bases, leaving 16 bases between them. The CDR3, as DNA: TGCGCCAGCAGCCCCCGGGACCCGTCCAACAATGAGCAGTTCTTC. It codes for CASSPRDPSNNEQFF.

The chain couples TRBV5-1 to TRBJ1-2; D may be TRBD1 (6 bases). Deletions cut 0 bases from V and 3 bases from J, with 12 bases between. This CDR3 spans 15 amino acids. From germline, CDR1 is SGHRS and CDR2 YFSETQ. CDR3 coding DNA: TGCGCCAGCAGCTTGGAACCGGGGGCTTACTATGGCTACACCTTC. Residues: CASSLEPGAYYGYTF.

This clonotype showed up many times. The CDR3, as DNA: TGTGCCTGGAGTAAGACTAGCGGGAGTGCCTACAATGAGCAGTTCTTC. It encodes CAWSKTSGSAYNEQFF. V usage is TRBV30 and J usage is TRBJ2-1; 12 nucleotides line up with TRBD2. There are 16 residues in the CDR3. Germline assignment: CDR1 GTSNPN and CDR2 SVGIG (reference sequence). Unmatched junction bases numbered 4, after V lost 2 bases and J lost 2 bases.

The J gene is TRBJ1-5, the V gene TRBV12-3 or TRBV12-4; unclear D gene. The CDR3 spans 17 residues. V was cut by 5 bases and J by 1 base, with 18 bases left in between. CDR3 sequence reads: CASSTFSLLRSNQPQHF. DNA of the CDR3: TGTGCCAGCAGTACTTTCTCCCTACTCCGAAGCAATCAGCCCCAGCATTTT.

This clonotype was observed at least ten times. The junction differs from germline at one of its ends, possibly a read error. V gene TRBV2 combines with J gene TRBJ2-1, with 7 bases aligning to TRBD1. Per the germline V gene, CDR1 is SNHLY and CDR2 is FYNNEI. CDR3 length: 15 amino acids. CDR3 region: CASNEQGPSYNEQFF. CDR3 sequence (DNA): TGTGCCAGCAATGAACAGGGGCCTTCCTACAATGAGCAGTTCTTC.

This clonotype was seen many times. The chain recombines TRBV27 with TRBJ2-7; D perhaps matches TRBD1 (6 bases). The germline V gene encodes CDR1 MNHEY and CDR2 SMNVEV (reference sequence). With 0 bases removed from V and 3 bases from J, the gap between germline ends came to 12 bases. This CDR3 contains 15 residues. Here the CDR3 reads CASSLSPGEIYEQYF. CDR3 nucleotides: TGTGCCAGCAGTTTATCCCCAGGGGAGATCTACGAGCAGTACTTC.